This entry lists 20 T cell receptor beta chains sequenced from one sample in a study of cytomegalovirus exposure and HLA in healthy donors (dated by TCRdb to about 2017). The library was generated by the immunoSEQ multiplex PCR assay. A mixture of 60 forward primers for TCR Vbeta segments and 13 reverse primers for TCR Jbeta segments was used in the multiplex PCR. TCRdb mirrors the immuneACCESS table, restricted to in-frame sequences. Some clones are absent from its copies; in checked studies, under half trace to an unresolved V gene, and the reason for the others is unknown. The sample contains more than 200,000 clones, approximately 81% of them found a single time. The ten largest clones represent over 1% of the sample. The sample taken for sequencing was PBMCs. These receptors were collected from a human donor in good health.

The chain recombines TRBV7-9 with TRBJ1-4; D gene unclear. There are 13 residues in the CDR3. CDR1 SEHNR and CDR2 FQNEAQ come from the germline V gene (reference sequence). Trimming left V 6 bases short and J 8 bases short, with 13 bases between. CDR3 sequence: CASRSVGEEKLFF. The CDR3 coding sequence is TGTGCCAGCAGGTCAGTCGGGGAGGAAAAACTGTTTTTT.

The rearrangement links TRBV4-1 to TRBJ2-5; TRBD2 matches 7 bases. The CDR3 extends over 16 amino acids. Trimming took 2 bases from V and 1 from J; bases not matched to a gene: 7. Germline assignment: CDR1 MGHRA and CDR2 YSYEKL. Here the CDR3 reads CASSQQRSGVQETQYF. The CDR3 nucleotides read TGCGCCAGCAGCCAACAACGCAGCGGGGTCCAAGAGACCCAGTACTTC.

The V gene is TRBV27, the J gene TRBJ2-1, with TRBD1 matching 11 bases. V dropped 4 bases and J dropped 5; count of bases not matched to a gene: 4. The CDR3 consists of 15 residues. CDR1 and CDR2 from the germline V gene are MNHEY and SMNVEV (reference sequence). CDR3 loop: CASSSWDRGDNEQFF. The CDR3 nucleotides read TGTGCCAGCAGTTCGTGGGACAGGGGGGACAATGAGCAGTTCTTC.

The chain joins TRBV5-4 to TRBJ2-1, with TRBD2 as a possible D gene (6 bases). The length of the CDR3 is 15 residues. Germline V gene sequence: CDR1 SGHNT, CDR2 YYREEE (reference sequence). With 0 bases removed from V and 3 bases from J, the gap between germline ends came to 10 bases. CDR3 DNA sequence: TGTGCCAGCAGCTTGGGGGAGGAGAACTACAATGAGCAGTTCTTC. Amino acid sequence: CASSLGEENYNEQFF.

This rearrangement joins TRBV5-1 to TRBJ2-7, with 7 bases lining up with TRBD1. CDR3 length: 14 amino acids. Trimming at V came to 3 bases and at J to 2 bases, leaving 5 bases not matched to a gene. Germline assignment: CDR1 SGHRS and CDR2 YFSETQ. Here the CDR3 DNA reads TGCGCCAGCAGCTGGGGGACAGAAACCTACGAGCAGTACTTC. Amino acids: CASSWGTETYEQYF.

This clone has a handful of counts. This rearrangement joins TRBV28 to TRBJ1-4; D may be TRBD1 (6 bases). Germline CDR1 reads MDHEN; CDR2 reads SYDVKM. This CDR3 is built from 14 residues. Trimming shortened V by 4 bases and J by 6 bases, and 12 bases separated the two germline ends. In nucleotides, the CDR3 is TGTGCCAGCAGTTCTGGGGGCGCTTATGAAAAACTGTTTTTT. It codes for CASSSGGAYEKLFF.

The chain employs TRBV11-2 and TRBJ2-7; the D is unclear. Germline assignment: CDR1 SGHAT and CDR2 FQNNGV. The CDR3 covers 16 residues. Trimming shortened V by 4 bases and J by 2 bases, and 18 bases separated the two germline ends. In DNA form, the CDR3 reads TGTGCCAGCAGCTCCGCCCCCGGTCCCGAAACCTACGAGCAGTACTTC. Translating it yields CASSSAPGPETYEQYF.

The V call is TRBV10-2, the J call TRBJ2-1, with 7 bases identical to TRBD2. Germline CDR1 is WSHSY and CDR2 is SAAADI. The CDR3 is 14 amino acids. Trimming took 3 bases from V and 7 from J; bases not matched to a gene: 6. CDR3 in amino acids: CASSDIAGRNEQFF. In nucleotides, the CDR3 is TGCGCCAGCAGTGACATAGCGGGTCGTAATGAGCAGTTCTTC.

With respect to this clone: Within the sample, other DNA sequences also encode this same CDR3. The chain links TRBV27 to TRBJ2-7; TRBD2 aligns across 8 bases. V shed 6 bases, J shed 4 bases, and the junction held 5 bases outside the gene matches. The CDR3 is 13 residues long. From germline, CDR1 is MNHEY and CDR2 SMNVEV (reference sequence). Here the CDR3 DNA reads TGTGCCAGCAGCTTTACGGGGGGGTACGAGCAGTACTTC. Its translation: CASSFTGGYEQYF.

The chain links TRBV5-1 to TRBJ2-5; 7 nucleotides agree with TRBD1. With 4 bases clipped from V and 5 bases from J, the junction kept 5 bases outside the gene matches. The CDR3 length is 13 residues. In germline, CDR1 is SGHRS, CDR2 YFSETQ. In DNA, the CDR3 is TGCGCCAGCAGCCCACAGGGGCGGGAGACCCAGTACTTC. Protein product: CASSPQGRETQYF.

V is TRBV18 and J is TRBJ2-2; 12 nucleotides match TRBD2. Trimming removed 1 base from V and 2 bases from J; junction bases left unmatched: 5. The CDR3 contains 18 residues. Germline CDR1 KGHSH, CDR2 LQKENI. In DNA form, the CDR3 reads TGTGCCAGCTCACCACGCGGACTAGCGGGAACAAACACCGGGGAGCTGTTTTTT. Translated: CASSPRGLAGTNTGELFF. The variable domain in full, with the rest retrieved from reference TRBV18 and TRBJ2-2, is NAGVMQNPRHLVRRRGQEARLRCSPMKGHSHVYWYRQLPEEGLKFMVYLQKENIIDESGMPKERFSAEFPKEGPSILRIQQVVRGDSAAYFCASSPRGLAGTNTGELFFGEGSRLTVL.

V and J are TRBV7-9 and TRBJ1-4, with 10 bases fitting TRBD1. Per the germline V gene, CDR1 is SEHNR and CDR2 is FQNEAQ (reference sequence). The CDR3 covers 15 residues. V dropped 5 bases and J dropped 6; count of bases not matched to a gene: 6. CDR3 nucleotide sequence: TGTGCCAGCAGCACCCGGACAGGGGGGGATGAAAAACTGTTTTTT. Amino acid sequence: CASSTRTGGDEKLFF.

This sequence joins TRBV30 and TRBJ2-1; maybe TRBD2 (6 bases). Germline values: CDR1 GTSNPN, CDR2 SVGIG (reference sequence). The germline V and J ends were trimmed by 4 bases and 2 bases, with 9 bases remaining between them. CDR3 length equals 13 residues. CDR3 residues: CAWTGGTYNEQFF. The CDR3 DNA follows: TGTGCCTGGACTGGCGGGACCTACAATGAGCAGTTCTTC.

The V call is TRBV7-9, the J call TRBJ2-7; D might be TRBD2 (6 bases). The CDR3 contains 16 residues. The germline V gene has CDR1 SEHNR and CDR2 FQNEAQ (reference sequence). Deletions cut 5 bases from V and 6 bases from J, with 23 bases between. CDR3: CASSPKGEGGHSEQYF. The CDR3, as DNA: TGTGCCAGCAGCCCCAAAGGGGAAGGAGGGCATAGCGAGCAGTACTTC.

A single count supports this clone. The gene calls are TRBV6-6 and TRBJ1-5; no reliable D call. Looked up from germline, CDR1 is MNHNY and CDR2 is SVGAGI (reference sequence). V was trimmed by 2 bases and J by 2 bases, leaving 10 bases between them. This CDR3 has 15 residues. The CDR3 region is CASSYQIGGNQPQHF. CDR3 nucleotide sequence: TGTGCCAGCAGTTACCAGATAGGAGGCAATCAGCCCCAGCATTTT.

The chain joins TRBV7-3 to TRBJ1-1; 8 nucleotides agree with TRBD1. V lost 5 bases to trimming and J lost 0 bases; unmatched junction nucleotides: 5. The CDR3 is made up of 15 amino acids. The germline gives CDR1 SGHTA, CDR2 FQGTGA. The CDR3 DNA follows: TGTGCCAGCAGCCCACGACAGGGGATGAACACTGAAGCTTTCTTT. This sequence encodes CASSPRQGMNTEAFF.

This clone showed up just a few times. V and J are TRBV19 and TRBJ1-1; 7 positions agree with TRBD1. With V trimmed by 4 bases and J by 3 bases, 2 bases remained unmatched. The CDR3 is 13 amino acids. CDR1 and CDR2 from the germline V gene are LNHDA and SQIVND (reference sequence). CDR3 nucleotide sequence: TGTGCCAGTAGTACCCAGGGGGACACTGAAGCTTTCTTT. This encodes CASSTQGDTEAFF. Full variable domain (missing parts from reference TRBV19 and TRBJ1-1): DGGITQSPKYLFRKEGQNVTLSCEQNLNHDAMYWYRQDPGQGLRLIYYSQIVNDFQKGDIAEGYSVSREKKESFPLTVTSAQKNPTAFYLCASSTQGDTEAFFGQGTRLTVV.

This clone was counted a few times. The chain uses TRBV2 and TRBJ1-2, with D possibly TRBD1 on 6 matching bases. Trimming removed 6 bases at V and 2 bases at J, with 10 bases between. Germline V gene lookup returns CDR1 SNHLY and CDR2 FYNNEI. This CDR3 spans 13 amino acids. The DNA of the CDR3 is TGTGCCAGCAGACCCGGACAGAACTATGGCTACACCTTC. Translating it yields CASRPGQNYGYTF.

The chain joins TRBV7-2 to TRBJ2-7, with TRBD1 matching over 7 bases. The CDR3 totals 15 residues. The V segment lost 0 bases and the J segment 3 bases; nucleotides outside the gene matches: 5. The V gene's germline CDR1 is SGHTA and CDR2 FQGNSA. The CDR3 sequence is CASSLAGGLFYEQYF. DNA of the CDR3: TGTGCCAGCAGCTTAGCAGGGGGCCTTTTCTACGAGCAGTACTTC. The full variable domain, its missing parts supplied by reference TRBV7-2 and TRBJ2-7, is GAGVSQSPSNKVTEKGKDVELRCDPISGHTALYWYRQSLGQGLEFLIYFQGNSAPDKSGLPSDRFSAERTGGSVSTLTIQRTQQEDSAVYLCASSLAGGLFYEQYFGPGTRLTVT.

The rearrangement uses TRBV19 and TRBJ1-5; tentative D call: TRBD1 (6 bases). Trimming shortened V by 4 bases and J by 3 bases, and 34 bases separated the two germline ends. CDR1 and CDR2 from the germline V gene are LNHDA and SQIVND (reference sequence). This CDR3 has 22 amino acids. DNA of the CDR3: TGTGCCAGTAGTAGGACAGAATGGGGCAAAAGGGAATGGACCCCCCCCAATCAGCCCCAGCATTTT. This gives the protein CASSRTEWGKREWTPPNQPQHF. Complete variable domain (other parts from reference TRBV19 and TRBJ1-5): DGGITQSPKYLFRKEGQNVTLSCEQNLNHDAMYWYRQDPGQGLRLIYYSQIVNDFQKGDIAEGYSVSREKKESFPLTVTSAQKNPTAFYLCASSRTEWGKREWTPPNQPQHFGDGTRLSIL.